A single sample gave rise to the 13 T cell receptor beta chains below, sequenced in a study of T-cell memory formation after mild COVID-19. One entry per CDR3 protein results from TCRdb running MiXCR on the 5' RACE reads. The sample comprises about 430,000 distinct CDR3 sequences, 20% to 30% of which are singletons, and 7% to 9.5% rests with the top ten. The specimen was PBMCs or a T cell subset sorted from them (not recorded which). The receptor source for this set is an adult woman who had mild COVID-19 (a few samples of this study predate the infection). Cell type and time point are not known.

The chain is built from TRBV6-6 and TRBJ1-1; the D is unclear. The germline gives CDR1 MNHNY, CDR2 SVGAGI (reference sequence). V lost 2 bases, J lost 4 bases, and 8 bases lay in between. The CDR3 totals 13 residues. CDR3 protein: CASSYRARTEAFF. For the CDR3, the DNA is TGTGCCAGCAGTTACAGGGCCCGCACTGAAGCTTTCTTT.

The chain employs TRBV12-3 or TRBV12-4 and TRBJ2-7; D is unclear. V shed 6 bases and J shed 3 bases, with 12 bases lying between them. The CDR3 is made up of 13 amino acids. CDR3 DNA sequence: TGTGCCAGCAGCCCAGACCTCATCTACGAGCAGTACTTC. As protein: CASSPDLIYEQYF.

The V gene is TRBV7-2, the J gene TRBJ2-1, with D perhaps being TRBD1 or TRBD2 (5 bases each). The V end was cut by 6 bases, the J end by 10 bases, with 13 bases between. Germline V CDR1 and CDR2: SGHTA, FQGNSA. The CDR3 totals 12 residues. The CDR3: CASSYYWGEQFF. CDR3 DNA: TGTGCCAGCAGTTATTACTGGGGGGAGCAGTTCTTC.

A few counts support this clonotype. This rearrangement joins TRBV6-5 to TRBJ2-1; D gene unclear. The CDR3 has 13 residues. Germline V gene sequence: CDR1 MNHEY, CDR2 SVGAGI. V lost 2 bases and J 7 bases, leaving 9 bases between the germline ends. CDR3 nucleotides: TGTGCCAGCAGTTACGTGTCGGGTAATGAGCAGTTCTTC. As protein: CASSYVSGNEQFF.

This clonotype is deemed medium-sized. The chain combines TRBV28 with TRBJ1-1; a weak D match, TRBD1 (6 bases). Germline CDR1 and CDR2: MDHEN and SYDVKM. V gave up 3 bases and J gave up 6 bases, with 17 bases separating them. The length of the CDR3 is 15 residues. The CDR3 sequence is CASSLRQGIVAEAFF. DNA of the CDR3: TGTGCCAGCAGTTTGAGGCAGGGGATCGTAGCTGAAGCTTTCTTT.

The rearrangement joins TRBV5-5 to TRBJ2-3; 8 bases are a match to TRBD1. After removal of 6 bases from V and 4 bases from J, the junction contained 13 bases not matched to a gene. CDR3 length: 16 residues. From germline, CDR1 is SGHKS and CDR2 YYEKEE (reference sequence). DNA for the CDR3: TGTGCCAGCACCCTCCGAGGACAGGGATTATCAGATACGCAGTATTTT. Translation gives CASTLRGQGLSDTQYF.

The chain is built from TRBV6-6 and TRBJ1-1; TRBD1 matches 11 bases. With V trimmed by 8 bases and J by 3 bases, 17 bases remained unmatched. CDR3 size: 18 residues. The germline gives CDR1 MNHNY, CDR2 SVGAGI (reference sequence). CDR3 in DNA: TGTGCCAGCCTGCCGTCCGTCGGGACAGGGGGTAGCTACACTGAAGCTTTCTTT. Translated: CASLPSVGTGGSYTEAFF.

This clonotype was observed once. This chain links TRBV12-3 or TRBV12-4 with TRBJ2-7; 8 bases agree with TRBD2. V shed 3 bases, J shed 5 bases, and the junction held 6 bases outside the gene matches. This CDR3 contains 14 residues. The CDR3 sequence is CASSLRSGSHEQYF. The CDR3 DNA reads TGTGCCAGCAGTTTGAGAAGCGGGAGCCACGAGCAGTACTTC.

This clonotype came up many times. The gene calls are TRBV4-1 and TRBJ1-2; 8 positions agree with TRBD1. Losses at the gene ends were 5 bases for V and 5 bases for J; bases not matched to a gene: 10. Germline values: CDR1 MGHRA, CDR2 YSYEKL. This CDR3 contains 15 residues. The CDR3 region is CASSSTPGQAYGYTF. As DNA, the CDR3 is TGCGCCAGCAGCTCCACACCGGGACAGGCATATGGCTACACCTTC.

This clonotype was seen more than once but under ten times. The rearrangement uses TRBV4-1 and TRBJ2-5, with TRBD2 identical over 13 bases. The CDR3 runs to 16 residues. Germline V CDR1 and CDR2: MGHRA, YSYEKL. The V segment lost 3 bases and the J segment 3 bases; nucleotides outside the gene matches: 4. The CDR3 region has the DNA TGCGCCAGCAGCCAGGTGGGACTAGCGGGGAAAGAGACCCAGTACTTC. The encoded protein is CASSQVGLAGKETQYF.

The chain carries TRBV12-3 or TRBV12-4 and TRBJ2-7, with a weak D call TRBD2 (5 bases). The CDR3 has 12 amino acids. Trimming shortened V by 4 bases and J by 3 bases, and 7 bases separated the two germline ends. CDR3 sequence: CASSYGNYEQYF. The CDR3 nucleotides are TGTGCCAGCAGTTACGGGAACTACGAGCAGTACTTC.

The chain recombines TRBV3-1 with TRBJ1-1, with D unresolved. The CDR3 is 14 amino acids. V was clipped by 1 base and J by 2 bases, with 8 bases between them. CDR1 and CDR2 from the germline V gene are LGHDT and YNNKEL (reference sequence). The CDR3 nucleotides read TGTGCCAGCAGCCAAGGTTTAGGAAACACTGAAGCTTTCTTT. Its translation is CASSQGLGNTEAFF. Looking up the rest from reference TRBV3-1 and TRBJ1-1 gives the full variable domain: DTAVSQTPKYLVTQMGNDKSIKCEQNLGHDTMYWYKQDSKKFLKIMFSYNNKELIINETVPNRFSPKSPDKAHLNLHINSLELGDSAVYFCASSQGLGNTEAFFGQGTRLTVV.

The chain links TRBV4-2 to TRBJ1-1; the D is unclear. There are 15 residues in the CDR3. The V and J ends lost 2 bases and 1 base respectively, with 11 bases between them. Germline CDR1 reads LGHNA; CDR2 reads YNFKEQ. CDR3 region: CASSQSRTSNTEAFF. The CDR3 region has the DNA TGTGCCAGCAGCCAAAGTCGGACCTCGAACACTGAAGCTTTCTTT.